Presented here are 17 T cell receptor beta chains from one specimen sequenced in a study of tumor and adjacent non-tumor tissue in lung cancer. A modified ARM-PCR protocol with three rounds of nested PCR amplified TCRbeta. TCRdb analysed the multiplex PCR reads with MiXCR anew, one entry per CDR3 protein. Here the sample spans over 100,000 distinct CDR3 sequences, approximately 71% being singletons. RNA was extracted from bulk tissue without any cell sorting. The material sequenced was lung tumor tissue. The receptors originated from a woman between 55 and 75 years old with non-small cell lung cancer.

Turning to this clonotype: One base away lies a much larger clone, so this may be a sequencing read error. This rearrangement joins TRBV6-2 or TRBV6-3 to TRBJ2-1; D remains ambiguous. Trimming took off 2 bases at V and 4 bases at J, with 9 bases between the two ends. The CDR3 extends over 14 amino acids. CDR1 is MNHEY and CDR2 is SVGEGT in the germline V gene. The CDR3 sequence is CASSYLVEYNEQFF. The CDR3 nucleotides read TGTGCCAGCAGTTACCTGGTAGAGTACAATGAGCAGTTCTTC.

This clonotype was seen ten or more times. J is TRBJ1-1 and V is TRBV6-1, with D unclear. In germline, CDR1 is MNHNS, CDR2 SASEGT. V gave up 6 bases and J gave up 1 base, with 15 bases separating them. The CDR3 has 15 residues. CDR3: CASRSGSQRNTEAFF. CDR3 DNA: TGTGCCAGCAGGTCGGGGAGCCAGAGGAACACTGAAGCTTTCTTT.

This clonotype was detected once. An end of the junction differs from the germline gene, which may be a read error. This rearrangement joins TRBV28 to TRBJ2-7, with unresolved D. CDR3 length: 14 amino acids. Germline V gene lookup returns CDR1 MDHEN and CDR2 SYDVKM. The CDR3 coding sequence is TGTACCAGCAGTCGGATAGGGCCCTCTTACGAGCAGTACTTC. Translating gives CTSSRIGPSYEQYF.

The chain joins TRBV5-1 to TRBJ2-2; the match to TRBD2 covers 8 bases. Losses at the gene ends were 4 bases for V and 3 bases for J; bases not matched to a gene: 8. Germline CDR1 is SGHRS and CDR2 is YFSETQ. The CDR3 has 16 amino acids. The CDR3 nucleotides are TGCGCCAGCAGCACTTTAGCGGGACCTTACACCGGGGAGCTGTTTTTT. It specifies CASSTLAGPYTGELFF.

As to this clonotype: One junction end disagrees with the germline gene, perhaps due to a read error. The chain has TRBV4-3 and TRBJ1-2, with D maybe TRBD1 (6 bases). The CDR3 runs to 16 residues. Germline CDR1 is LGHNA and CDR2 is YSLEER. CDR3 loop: CASGQDLRTEGDGYTF. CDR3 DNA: TGCGCCAGCGGCCAAGATCTGCGGACAGAGGGCGATGGCTACACCTTC.

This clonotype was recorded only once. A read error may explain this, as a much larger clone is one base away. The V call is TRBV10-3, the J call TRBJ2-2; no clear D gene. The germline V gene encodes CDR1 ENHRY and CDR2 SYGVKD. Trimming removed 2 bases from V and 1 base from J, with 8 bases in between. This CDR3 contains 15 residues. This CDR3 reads CAISERVGNTGELFF. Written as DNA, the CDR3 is TGTGCCATCAGTGAGAGAGTGGGGAACACCGGGGAGCTGTTTTTT.

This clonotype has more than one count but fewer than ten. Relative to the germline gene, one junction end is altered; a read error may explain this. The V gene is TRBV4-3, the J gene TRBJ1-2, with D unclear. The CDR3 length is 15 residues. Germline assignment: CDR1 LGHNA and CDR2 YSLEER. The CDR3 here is CASSQPDVPSHGCTF. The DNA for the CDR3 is TGCGCCAGCAGCCAACCGGACGTGCCATCGCATGGCTGCACCTTC.

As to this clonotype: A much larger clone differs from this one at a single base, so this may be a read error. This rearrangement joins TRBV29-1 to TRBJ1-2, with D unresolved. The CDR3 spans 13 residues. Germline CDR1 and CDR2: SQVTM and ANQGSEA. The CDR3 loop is CSVGEEIFDGYAF. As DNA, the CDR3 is TGCAGCGTTGGGGAGGAGATTTTTGATGGCTACGCCTTC.

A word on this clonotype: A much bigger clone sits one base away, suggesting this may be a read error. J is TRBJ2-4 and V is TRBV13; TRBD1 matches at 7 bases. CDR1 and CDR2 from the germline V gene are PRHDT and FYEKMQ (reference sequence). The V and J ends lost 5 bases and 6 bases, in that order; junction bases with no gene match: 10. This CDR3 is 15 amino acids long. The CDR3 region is CASSPVTGIGNIQYF. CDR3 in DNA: TGTGCCAGCAGCCCTGTGACAGGGATTGGAAACATTCAGTACTTC.

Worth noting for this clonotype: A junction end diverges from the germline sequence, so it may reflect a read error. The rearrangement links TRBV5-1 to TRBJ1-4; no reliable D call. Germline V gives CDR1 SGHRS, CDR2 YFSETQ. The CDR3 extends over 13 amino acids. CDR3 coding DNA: TGCGCCAGCAGCTTGAGGTTAGATCAAAAACTATTTTTT. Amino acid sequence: CASSLRLDQKLFF. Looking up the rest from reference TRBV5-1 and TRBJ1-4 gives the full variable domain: KAGVTQTPRYLIKTRGQQVTLSCSPISGHRSVSWYQQTPGQGLQFLFEYFSETQRNKGNFPGRFSGRQFSNSRSEMNVSTLELGDSALYLCASSLRLDQKLFFGSGTQLSVL.

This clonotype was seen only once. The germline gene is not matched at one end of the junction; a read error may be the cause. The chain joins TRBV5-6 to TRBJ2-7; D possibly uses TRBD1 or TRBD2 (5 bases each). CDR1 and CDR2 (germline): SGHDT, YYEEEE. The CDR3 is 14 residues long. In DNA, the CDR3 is TGTGCCGGCAGCCCGCGGGCAGGGAGCCACGAGCAGTACTTC. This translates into CAGSPRAGSHEQYF.

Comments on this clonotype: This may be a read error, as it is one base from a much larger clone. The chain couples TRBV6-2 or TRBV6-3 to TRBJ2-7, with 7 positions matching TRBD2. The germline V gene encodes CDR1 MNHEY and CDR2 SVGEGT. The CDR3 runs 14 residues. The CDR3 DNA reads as TGTACCAGCGGAAAGGCGGGGGATTTCTACGAGCAGTACTTC. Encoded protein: CTSGKAGDFYEQYF.

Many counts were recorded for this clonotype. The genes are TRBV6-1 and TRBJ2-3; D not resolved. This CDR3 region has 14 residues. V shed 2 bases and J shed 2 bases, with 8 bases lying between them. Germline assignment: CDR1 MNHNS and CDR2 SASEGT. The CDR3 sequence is CASSESYTTDTQYF. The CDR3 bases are TGTGCCAGCAGTGAATCCTACACCACAGATACGCAGTATTTT.

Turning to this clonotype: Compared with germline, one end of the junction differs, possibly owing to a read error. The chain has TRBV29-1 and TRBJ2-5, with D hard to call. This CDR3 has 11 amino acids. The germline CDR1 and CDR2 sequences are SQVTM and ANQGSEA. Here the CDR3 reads CSVGHQETQYF. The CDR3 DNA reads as TGCAGTGTTGGGCATCAAGAGACCCAGTACTTC.

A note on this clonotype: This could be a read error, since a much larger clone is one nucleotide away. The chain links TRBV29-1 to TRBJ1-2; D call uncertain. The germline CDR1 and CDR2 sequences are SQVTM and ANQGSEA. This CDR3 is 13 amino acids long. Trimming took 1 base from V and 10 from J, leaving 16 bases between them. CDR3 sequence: CSVEVGGRGVYTF. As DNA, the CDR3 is TGCAGCGTTGAAGTTGGAGGGCGCGGGGTCTACACCTTC.

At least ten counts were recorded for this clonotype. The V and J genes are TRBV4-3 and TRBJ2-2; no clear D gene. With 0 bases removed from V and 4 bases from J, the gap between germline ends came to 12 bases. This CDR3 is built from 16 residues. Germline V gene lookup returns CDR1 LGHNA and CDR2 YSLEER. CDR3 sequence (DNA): TGCGCCAGCAGCCAAGATTGGAACGAAATCACCGGGGAGCTGTTTTTT. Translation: CASSQDWNEITGELFF.

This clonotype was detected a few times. The DNA for the CDR3 is TGTGCCAGCAGCTTAGTTAGCCGACCCCCTAACTATGGCTACACCTTC. Translation gives CASSLVSRPPNYGYTF. This chain uses TRBV11-2 with TRBJ1-2; D is uncertain. This CDR3 spans 16 amino acids. Trimming removed 1 base from V and 0 bases from J, with 12 bases in between. The germline gives CDR1 SGHAT, CDR2 FQNNGV. Full variable domain (rest looked up from reference TRBV11-2 and TRBJ1-2): EAGVAQSPRYKIIEKRQSVAFWCNPISGHATLYWYQQILGQGPKLLIQFQNNGVVDDSQLPKDRFSAERLKGVDSTLKIQPAKLEDSAVYLCASSLVSRPPNYGYTFGSGTRLTVV.